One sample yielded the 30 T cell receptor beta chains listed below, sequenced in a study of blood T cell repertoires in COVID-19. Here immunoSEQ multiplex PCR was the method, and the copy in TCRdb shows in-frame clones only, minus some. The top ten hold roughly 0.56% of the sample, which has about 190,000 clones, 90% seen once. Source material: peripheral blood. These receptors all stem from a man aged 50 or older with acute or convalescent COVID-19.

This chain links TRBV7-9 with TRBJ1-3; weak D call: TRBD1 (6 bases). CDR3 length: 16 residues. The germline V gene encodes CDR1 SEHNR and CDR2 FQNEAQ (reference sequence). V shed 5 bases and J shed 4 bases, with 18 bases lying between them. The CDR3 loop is CASSLRSGAYGNTIYF. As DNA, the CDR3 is TGTGCCAGCAGCCTTAGATCAGGGGCATACGGAAACACCATATATTTT.

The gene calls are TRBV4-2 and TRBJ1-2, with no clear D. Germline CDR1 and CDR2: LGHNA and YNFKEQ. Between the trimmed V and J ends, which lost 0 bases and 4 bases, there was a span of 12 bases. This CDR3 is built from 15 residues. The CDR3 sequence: CASSQESWAGYGYTF. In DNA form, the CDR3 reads TGTGCCAGCAGCCAAGAGTCCTGGGCAGGCTATGGCTACACCTTC.

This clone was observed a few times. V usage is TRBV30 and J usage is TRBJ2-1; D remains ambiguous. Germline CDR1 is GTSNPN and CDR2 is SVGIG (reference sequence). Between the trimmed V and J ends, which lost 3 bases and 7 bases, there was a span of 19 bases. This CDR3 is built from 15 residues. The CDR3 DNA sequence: TGTGCCTGGAGATTGGCAGTTAGCATAAAAAATGAGCAGTTCTTC. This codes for CAWRLAVSIKNEQFF.

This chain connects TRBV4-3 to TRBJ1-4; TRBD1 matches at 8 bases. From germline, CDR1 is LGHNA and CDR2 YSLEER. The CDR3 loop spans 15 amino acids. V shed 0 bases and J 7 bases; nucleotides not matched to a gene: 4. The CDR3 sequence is CASSQETGDIEKLFF. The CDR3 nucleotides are TGCGCCAGCAGCCAAGAGACAGGGGATATTGAAAAACTGTTTTTT.

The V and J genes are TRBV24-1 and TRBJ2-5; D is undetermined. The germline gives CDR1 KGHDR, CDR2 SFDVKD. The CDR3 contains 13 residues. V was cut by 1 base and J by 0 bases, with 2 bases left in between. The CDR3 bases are TGTGCCACCAGTGATTTCTACCAAGAGACCCAGTACTTC. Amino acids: CATSDFYQETQYF.

This CDR3 reads CASRTHRQGLSGNTIYF. CDR3 bases: TGTGCCAGCAGAACACACCGACAGGGCCTCTCTGGAAACACCATATATTTT. The chain has TRBV28 and TRBJ1-3, with 7 positions matching TRBD1. V gave up 6 bases and J gave up 0 bases; unmatched junction bases: 11. The CDR3 runs 17 residues. The germline V gene encodes CDR1 MDHEN and CDR2 SYDVKM.

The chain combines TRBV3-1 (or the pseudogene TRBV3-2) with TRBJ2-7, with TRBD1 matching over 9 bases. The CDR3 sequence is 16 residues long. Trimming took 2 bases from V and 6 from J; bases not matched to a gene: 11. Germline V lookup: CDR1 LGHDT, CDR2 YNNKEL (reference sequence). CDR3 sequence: CASSQWDRAITREQYF. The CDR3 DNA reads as TGTGCCAGCAGCCAATGGGACAGGGCGATTACGCGCGAGCAGTACTTC.

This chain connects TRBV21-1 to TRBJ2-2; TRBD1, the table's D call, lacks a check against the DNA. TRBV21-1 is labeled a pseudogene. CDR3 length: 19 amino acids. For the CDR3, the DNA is TGTGCCAGCAGCAGCTTAGGAGACAGGGGGTTCGCGAACACCGGGGAGCTGTTTTTT. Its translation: CASSSLGDRGFANTGELFF.

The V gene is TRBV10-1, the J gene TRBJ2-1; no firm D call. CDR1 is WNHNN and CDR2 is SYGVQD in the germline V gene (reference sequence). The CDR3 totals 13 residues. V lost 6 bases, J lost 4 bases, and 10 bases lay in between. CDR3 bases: TGCGCCAGCAGCGCCGACTTTTACAATGAGCAGTTCTTC. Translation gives CASSADFYNEQFF.

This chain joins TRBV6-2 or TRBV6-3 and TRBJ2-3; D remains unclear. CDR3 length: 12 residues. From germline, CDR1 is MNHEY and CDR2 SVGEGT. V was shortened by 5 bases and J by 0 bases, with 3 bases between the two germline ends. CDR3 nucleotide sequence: TGTGCCAGCAGTCGTAGCACAGATACGCAGTATTTT. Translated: CASSRSTDTQYF.

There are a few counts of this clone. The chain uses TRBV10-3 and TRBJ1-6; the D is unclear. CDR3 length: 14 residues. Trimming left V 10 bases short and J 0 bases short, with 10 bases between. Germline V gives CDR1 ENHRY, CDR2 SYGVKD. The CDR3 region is CATAESSYNSPLHF. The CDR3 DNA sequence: TGTGCCACCGCGGAGAGCTCCTATAATTCACCCCTCCACTTT.

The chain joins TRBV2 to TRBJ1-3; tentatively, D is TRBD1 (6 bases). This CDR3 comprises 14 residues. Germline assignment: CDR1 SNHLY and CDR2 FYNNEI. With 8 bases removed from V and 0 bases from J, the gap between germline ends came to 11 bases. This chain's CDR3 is CASVKGGSGNTIYF. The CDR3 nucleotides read TGTGCCAGCGTCAAAGGGGGCTCTGGAAACACCATATATTTT.

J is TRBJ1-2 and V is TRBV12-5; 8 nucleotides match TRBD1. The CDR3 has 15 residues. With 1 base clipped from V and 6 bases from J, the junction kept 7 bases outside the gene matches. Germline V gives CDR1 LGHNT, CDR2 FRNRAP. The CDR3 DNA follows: TGTGCTAGTGGTTTGGGAGCAGGGGGCAGAGATGGCTACACCTTC. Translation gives CASGLGAGGRDGYTF.

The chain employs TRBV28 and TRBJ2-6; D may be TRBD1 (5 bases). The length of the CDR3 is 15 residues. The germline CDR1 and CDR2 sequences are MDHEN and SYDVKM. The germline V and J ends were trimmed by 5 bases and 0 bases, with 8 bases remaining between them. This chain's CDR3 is CASSVRVSGANVLTF. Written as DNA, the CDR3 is TGTGCCAGCAGTGTCAGGGTCTCTGGGGCCAACGTCCTGACTTTC.

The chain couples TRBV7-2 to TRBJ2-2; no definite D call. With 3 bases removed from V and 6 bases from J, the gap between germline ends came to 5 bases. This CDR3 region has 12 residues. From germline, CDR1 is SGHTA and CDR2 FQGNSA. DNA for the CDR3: TGTGCCAGCAGCTTTAGCCCCGGGGAGCTGTTTTTT. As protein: CASSFSPGELFF.

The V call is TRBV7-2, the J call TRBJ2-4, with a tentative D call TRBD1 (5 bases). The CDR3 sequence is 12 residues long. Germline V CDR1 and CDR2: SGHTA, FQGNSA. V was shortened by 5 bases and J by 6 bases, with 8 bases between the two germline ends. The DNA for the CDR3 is TGTGCCAGCAGCCCCCAGGGAAACATTCAGTACTTC. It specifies CASSPQGNIQYF.

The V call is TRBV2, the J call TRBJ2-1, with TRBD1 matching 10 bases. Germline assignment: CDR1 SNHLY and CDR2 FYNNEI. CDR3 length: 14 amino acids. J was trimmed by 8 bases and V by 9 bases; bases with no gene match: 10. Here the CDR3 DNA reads TGTGCCAGGAAACCGGGACAGGGGATCTATGAGCAGTTCTTC. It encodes CARKPGQGIYEQFF.

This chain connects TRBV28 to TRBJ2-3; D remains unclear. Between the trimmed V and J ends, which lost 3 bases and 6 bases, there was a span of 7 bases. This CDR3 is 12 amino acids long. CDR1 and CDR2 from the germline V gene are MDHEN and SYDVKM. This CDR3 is CASSFPGDTQYF. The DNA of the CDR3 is TGTGCCAGCAGTTTCCCGGGTGATACGCAGTATTTT.

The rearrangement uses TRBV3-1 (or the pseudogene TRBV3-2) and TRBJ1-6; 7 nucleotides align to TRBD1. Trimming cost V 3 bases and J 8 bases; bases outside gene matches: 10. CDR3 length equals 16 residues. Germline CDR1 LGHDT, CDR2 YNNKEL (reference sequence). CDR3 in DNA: TGTGCCAGCAGCCAGGACCCGACAGGGCGAGATTCACCCCTCCACTTT. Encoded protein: CASSQDPTGRDSPLHF.

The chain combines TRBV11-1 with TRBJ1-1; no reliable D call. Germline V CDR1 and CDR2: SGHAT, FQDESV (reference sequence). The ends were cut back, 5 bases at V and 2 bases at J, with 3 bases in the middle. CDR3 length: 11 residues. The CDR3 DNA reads TGTGCCAGCAGCCTAAACACTGAAGCTTTCTTT. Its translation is CASSLNTEAFF.

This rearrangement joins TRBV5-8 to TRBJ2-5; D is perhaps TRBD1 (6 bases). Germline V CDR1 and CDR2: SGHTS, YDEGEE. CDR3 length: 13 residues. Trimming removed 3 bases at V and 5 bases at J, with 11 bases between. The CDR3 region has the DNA TGTGCCAGCAGCTCTCTCCAGGGGGAGACCCAGTACTTC. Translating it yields CASSSLQGETQYF. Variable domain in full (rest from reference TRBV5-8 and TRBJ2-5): EAGVTQSPTHLIKTRGQQATLRCSPISGHTSVYWYQQALGLGLQFLLWYDEGEERNRGNFPPRFSGRQFPNYSSELNVNALELEDSALYLCASSSLQGETQYFGPGTRLLVL.

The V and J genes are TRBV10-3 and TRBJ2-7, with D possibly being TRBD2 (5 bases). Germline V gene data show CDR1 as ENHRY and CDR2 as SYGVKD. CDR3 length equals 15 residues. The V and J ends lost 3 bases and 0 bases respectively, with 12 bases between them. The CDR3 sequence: CAISDAAGSSYEQYF. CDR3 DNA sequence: TGTGCCATCAGTGATGCTGCGGGTAGCTCCTACGAGCAGTACTTC.

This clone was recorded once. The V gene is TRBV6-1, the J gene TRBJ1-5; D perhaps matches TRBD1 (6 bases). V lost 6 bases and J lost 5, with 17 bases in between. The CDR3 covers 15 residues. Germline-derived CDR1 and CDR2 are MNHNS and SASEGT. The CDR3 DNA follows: TGTGCCAGCAGCACCACCGGACAGCGAGATCAGCCCCAGCATTTT. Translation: CASSTTGQRDQPQHF.

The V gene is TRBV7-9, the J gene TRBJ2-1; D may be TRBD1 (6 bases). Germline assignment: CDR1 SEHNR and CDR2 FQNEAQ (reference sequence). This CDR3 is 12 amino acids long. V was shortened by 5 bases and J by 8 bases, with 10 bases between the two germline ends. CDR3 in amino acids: CASSPQGYEQFF. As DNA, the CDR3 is TGTGCCAGCAGCCCACAGGGATATGAGCAGTTCTTC.

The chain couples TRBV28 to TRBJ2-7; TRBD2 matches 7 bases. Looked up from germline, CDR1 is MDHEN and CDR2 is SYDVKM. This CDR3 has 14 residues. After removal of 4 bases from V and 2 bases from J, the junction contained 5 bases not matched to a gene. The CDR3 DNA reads TGTGCCAGCAGTTGGGGGACTACCCCCTACGAGCAGTACTTC. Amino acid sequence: CASSWGTTPYEQYF.

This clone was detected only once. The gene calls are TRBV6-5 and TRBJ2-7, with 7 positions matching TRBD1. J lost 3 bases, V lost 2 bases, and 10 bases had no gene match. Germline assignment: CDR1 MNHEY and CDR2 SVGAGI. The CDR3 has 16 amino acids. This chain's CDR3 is CASSYSDPRQGYEQYV. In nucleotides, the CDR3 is TGTGCCAGCAGTTACAGCGACCCGCGACAGGGCTACGAGCAGTACGTC.

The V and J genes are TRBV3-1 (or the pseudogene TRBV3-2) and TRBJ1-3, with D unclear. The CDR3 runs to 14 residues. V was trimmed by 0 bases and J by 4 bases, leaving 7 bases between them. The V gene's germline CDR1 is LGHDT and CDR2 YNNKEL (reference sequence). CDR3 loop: CASSQDHSGNTIYF. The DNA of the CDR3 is TGTGCCAGCAGCCAAGATCACAGCGGAAACACCATATATTTT.

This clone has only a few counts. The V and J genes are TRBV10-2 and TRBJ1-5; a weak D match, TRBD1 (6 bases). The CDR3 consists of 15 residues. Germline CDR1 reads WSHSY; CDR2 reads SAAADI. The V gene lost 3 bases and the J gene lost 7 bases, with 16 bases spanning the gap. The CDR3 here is CASSDRSGVGQPQHF. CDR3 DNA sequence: TGCGCCAGCAGTGACCGGTCAGGGGTGGGCCAGCCCCAGCATTTT.

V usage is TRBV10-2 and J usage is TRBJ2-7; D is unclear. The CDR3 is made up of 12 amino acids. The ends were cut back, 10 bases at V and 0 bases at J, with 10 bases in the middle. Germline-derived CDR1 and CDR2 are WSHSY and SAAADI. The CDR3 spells CATGLLSYEQYF. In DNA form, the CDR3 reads TGCGCCACTGGGCTACTCTCCTACGAGCAGTACTTC.

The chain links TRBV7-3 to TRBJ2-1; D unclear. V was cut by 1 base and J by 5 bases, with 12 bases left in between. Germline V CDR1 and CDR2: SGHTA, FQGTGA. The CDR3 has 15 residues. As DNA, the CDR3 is TGTGCCAGCAGCTTAAACCCCGCAGGAAACAATGAGCAGTTCTTC. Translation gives CASSLNPAGNNEQFF.